The rows below give T cell receptor beta chains drawn from one sample of a study of cytomegalovirus exposure and HLA in healthy donors. The table came from immunoSEQ multiplex PCR; TCRdb's copy has only in-frame clones and leaves some out. This repertoire includes 150,000 to 200,000 clones. Sequencing was performed on PBMCs. The source of these receptors is a woman between 55 and 75 years old in good health and CMV-seronegative. The CDR3 runs from the conserved cysteine through the conserved F or W. The order of the fields is D gene, V gene, J gene, CDR3 protein, CDR3 DNA. D genes are given only for firm matches.

TRBD1	TRBV5-1	TRBJ1-2	CASSGTAINYGYTF	TGCGCCAGCAGCGGGACAGCTATTAACTATGGCTACACCTTC
-	TRBV5-4	TRBJ1-1	CASSFGVGGTEAFF	TGTGCCAGCAGCTTCGGGGTGGGAGGCACTGAAGCTTTCTTT
-	TRBV5-4	TRBJ2-7	CASSRVQRASYEQYF	TGTGCCAGCAGCCGAGTCCAGCGGGCCTCCTACGAGCAGTACTTC
-	TRBV11-2	TRBJ2-3	CASNRWGEMRTDTQYF	TGTGCCAGCAACAGATGGGGGGAAATGCGCACAGATACGCAGTATTTT
TRBD1	TRBV25-1	TRBJ1-1	CASSRDRAVTEAFF	TGTGCCAGCAGTCGGGACAGGGCGGTTACTGAAGCTTTCTTT
TRBD1	TRBV12-5	TRBJ1-5	CASGLGQGGDQPQHF	TGTGCTAGTGGTTTGGGACAGGGGGGGGATCAGCCCCAGCATTTT
-	TRBV11-2	TRBJ1-2	CASSWKTENYGYTF	TGTGCCAGCAGCTGGAAGACTGAAAACTATGGCTACACCTTC
-	TRBV7-6	TRBJ1-3	CASSLLGNSGNTIYF	TGTGCCAGCAGCTTATTGGGCAACTCTGGAAACACCATATATTTT
-	TRBV5-8	TRBJ1-6	CASSYGSYNSPLHF	TGTGCCAGCAGCTACGGCTCCTATAATTCACCCCTCCACTTT
TRBD2	TRBV5-1	TRBJ2-1	CASRGLAEIYNEQFF	TGCGCCAGCAGGGGACTAGCGGAAATCTACAATGAGCAGTTCTTC
TRBD2	TRBV6-6	TRBJ2-7	CASSYYAGAYEQYF	TGTGCCAGCAGTTACTATGCGGGAGCTTACGAGCAGTACTTC
TRBD2	TRBV5-1	TRBJ2-3	CASSWSGRLAGASTDTQYF	TGCGCCAGCAGCTGGTCAGGGAGACTAGCGGGGGCGAGCACAGATACGCAGTATTTT
TRBD1	TRBV6-1	TRBJ1-1	CASRRMTGGIEAFF	TGTGCCAGCAGAAGGATGACAGGGGGCATTGAAGCTTTCTTT
-	TRBV19	TRBJ2-7	CASSMRFTSYEQYF	TGTGCCAGTAGTATGAGGTTCACCTCCTACGAGCAGTACTTC
-	TRBV10-3	TRBJ2-3	CAIGAFRADTDTQYF	TGTGCCATCGGGGCCTTTCGGGCTGACACAGATACGCAGTATTTT
-	TRBV5-1	TRBJ1-1	CASSLGGFMNTEAFF	TGCGCCAGCAGCCTTGGAGGTTTCATGAACACTGAAGCTTTCTTT